A selection of T cell receptor beta chains follows, all from one sample in a study of shared clonotypes between healthy human individuals. Sequencing used immunoSEQ multiplex PCR; TCRdb keeps in-frame clones, though not all of them. The data hold 2 million or so clones, with roughly 96% observed a single time. Sample: naive CD4+ T cells sorted from blood. These TCRs come from a man between 18 and 29 years old in good health. The CDR3 runs from the conserved cysteine through the conserved F or W. The order of the fields is J gene, D gene, V gene, clone size, CDR3 length, CDR3 protein, CDR3 DNA. A D gene is named only where the DNA matches it firmly. Only part of the rows carry a size: once, few, many, or a class if the clone is expanded.

TRBJ1-6,.,TRBV5-6,.,13,CASSFWENSPLHF,TGTGCCAGCAGCTTTTGGGAAAATTCACCCCTCCACTTT
TRBJ1-4,.,TRBV7-9,once,15,CASSSQTATNEKLFF,TGTGCCAGCAGCTCCCAGACGGCAACTAATGAAAAACTGTTTTTT
TRBJ1-2,TRBD1,TRBV6-5,.,16,CASSYLVTGGVGGYTF,TGTGCCAGCAGTTACCTAGTGACAGGGGGCGTTGGGGGCTACACCTTC
TRBJ1-5,.,TRBV2,many,13,CASGDPSNQPQHF,TGTGCCAGCGGGGACCCTAGCAATCAGCCCCAGCATTTT
TRBJ1-1,TRBD1,TRBV4-1,.,16,CASSRGQGSSGAEAFF,TGCGCCAGCAGCCGGGGACAGGGTTCCTCGGGGGCTGAAGCTTTCTTT
TRBJ2-5,.,TRBV5-4,.,15,CASSLPGISQETQYF,TGTGCCAGCAGCTTGCCGGGGATTTCACAAGAGACCCAGTACTTC
TRBJ2-1,TRBD2,TRBV29-1,.,15,CSVEDPSGRRNEQFF,TGCAGCGTTGAAGATCCGAGCGGGAGACGAAATGAGCAGTTCTTC
TRBJ1-2,TRBD1,TRBV5-1,.,14,CASSLEGQGYGYTF,TGCGCCAGCAGCTTGGAAGGACAGGGCTATGGCTACACCTTC
TRBJ1-6,.,TRBV7-9,.,16,CASSLALGAGNSPLHF,TGTGCCAGCAGCTTAGCGCTGGGGGCAGGTAATTCACCCCTCCACTTT
TRBJ1-1,.,TRBV5-1,.,14,CASAQAGGETEAFF,TGCGCCAGCGCCCAGGCAGGAGGGGAGACTGAAGCTTTCTTT
TRBJ2-3,TRBD2,TRBV13,.,15,CASSLVGSGGDTQYF,TGTGCCAGCAGCTTAGTGGGTAGCGGGGGAGATACGCAGTATTTT
TRBJ2-7,.,TRBV6-6,once,11,CASTSIGEQYF,TGTGCCAGCACCTCTATCGGGGAGCAGTACTTC
TRBJ2-2,.,TRBV20-1,.,11,CSGTRTGELFF,TGCAGTGGTACCCGCACCGGGGAGCTGTTTTTT
TRBJ2-1,TRBD1,TRBV6-5,once,15,CASSAGQGSYNEQFF,TGTGCCAGCAGTGCCGGACAGGGGTCCTACAATGAGCAGTTCTTC
TRBJ1-5,.,TRBV6-5,.,11,CASSESGPQHF,TGTGCCAGCAGTGAATCAGGCCCGCAGCATTTT
TRBJ1-1,.,TRBV7-9,once,12,CASSEQGTEAFF,TGTGCCAGCAGCGAACAGGGAACTGAAGCTTTCTTT
TRBJ2-2,TRBD1,TRBV7-2,once,16,CASSLVTGVITGELFF,TGTGCCAGCAGCTTAGTAACAGGGGTGATCACCGGGGAGCTGTTTTTT
TRBJ2-3,TRBD2,TRBV6-5,.,14,CASRPSGETDTQYF,TGTGCCAGCAGGCCTAGCGGGGAAACAGATACGCAGTATTTT
TRBJ1-2,.,TRBV7-3,few,21,CASSLRLRSWSSHGGVYGYTF,TGTGCCAGCAGCTTAAGACTGAGGTCGTGGAGCTCCCACGGGGGGGTCTATGGCTACACCTTC
TRBJ2-5,.,TRBV5-6,.,13,CASSLRGAETQYF,TGTGCCAGCAGCTTGAGGGGGGCCGAGACCCAGTACTTC
TRBJ2-4,TRBD1,TRBV5-1,.,19,CASRVRDRTQLGAKNIQYF,TGCGCCAGCAGAGTCCGGGACAGGACCCAACTAGGAGCCAAAAACATTCAGTACTTC
TRBJ2-5,.,TRBV5-4,.,15,CASRQGAGTLETQYF,TGTGCCAGCAGACAGGGCGCCGGGACCTTGGAGACCCAGTACTTC
TRBJ2-3,.,TRBV5-1,.,16,CASSSYQGGSTDTQYF,TGCGCCAGCAGTTCCTATCAGGGGGGCAGCACAGATACGCAGTATTTT
TRBJ1-3,.,TRBV10-3,.,15,CAISEDRLSGNTIYF,TGTGCCATCAGTGAGGACAGACTCTCTGGAAACACCATATATTTT
TRBJ1-1,.,TRBV30,.,15,CAWSYTGTPNTEAFF,TGTGCCTGGAGCTACACCGGGACACCGAACACTGAAGCTTTCTTT
TRBJ2-5,TRBD1,TRBV7-2,.,16,CASSLAPGQGQETQYF,TGTGCCAGCAGCTTAGCGCCGGGACAGGGCCAAGAGACCCAGTACTTC
TRBJ2-2,TRBD1,TRBV30,few,14,CAWRAGTGAGELFF,TGTGCCTGGAGGGCCGGGACAGGGGCCGGGGAGCTGTTTTTT
TRBJ1-2,.,TRBV27,once,14,CASSLSDSFYGYTF,TGTGCCAGCAGTTTATCTGACAGCTTCTATGGCTACACCTTC
TRBJ1-2,TRBD1,TRBV6-6,.,16,CASTPSRTGPSYGYTF,TGTGCCAGCACCCCGTCGAGGACAGGGCCATCCTATGGCTACACCTTC
TRBJ2-2,TRBD2,TRBV4-1,.,17,CASSHQGTSGGTGELFF,TGCGCCAGCAGCCACCAAGGGACTAGCGGGGGTACCGGGGAGCTGTTTTTT
TRBJ2-5,.,TRBV2,.,10,CASSQETQYF,TGTGCCAGTAGCCAAGAGACCCAGTACTTC
TRBJ1-2,TRBD1,TRBV5-4,.,13,CASRGDSNYGYTF,TGTGCCAGCAGGGGGGACAGTAACTATGGCTACACCTTC
TRBJ2-5,TRBD1,TRBV10-1,.,13,CAPRDRGGETQYF,TGCGCCCCCCGGGACAGGGGAGGGGAGACCCAGTACTTC